These 9 T cell receptor beta chains were all obtained from the same sample, sequenced in a study of cytomegalovirus exposure and HLA in healthy donors. With 60 Vbeta and 13 Jbeta primers, the PCR was carried out. The repertoire was sequenced with immunoSEQ multiplex PCR; TCRdb's copy has only in-frame clones and lacks some. Of roughly 190,000 clones in the sample, around 78% were seen once. Sequencing used PBMCs. All receptors derive from a woman in her twenties or thirties in good health and CMV-seropositive.

The rearrangement links TRBV5-1 to TRBJ1-6; 8 bases map to TRBD1. The CDR3 has 16 residues. The J segment lost 9 bases and the V segment lost 0 bases, leaving 8 bases of the junction unmatched. Germline V CDR1 and CDR2: SGHRS, YFSETQ. CDR3 sequence reads: CASSLDPTGEGSPLHF. DNA for the CDR3: TGCGCCAGCAGCTTGGACCCGACAGGGGAAGGTTCACCCCTCCACTTT.

V is TRBV9 and J is TRBJ2-5; perhaps TRBD2 as D (5 bases). Germline values: CDR1 SGDLS, CDR2 YYNGEE. The V and J ends lost 0 bases and 3 bases respectively, with 6 bases between them. This CDR3 is 13 amino acids long. The CDR3 here is CASSVDGEETQYF. CDR3 nucleotides: TGTGCCAGCAGCGTAGACGGGGAAGAGACCCAGTACTTC.

This clone was detected a few times. The CDR3 DNA sequence: TGTGCCAGCTACCCCCGGGGGGCGCTTCCCAATGAGCAGTTCTTC. The encoded protein is CASYPRGALPNEQFF. This chain joins TRBV27 and TRBJ2-1; TRBD2 is a possible D gene (7 bases). V was pared by 8 bases and J by 6 bases, with 20 bases between. Germline V gene sequence: CDR1 MNHEY, CDR2 SMNVEV (reference sequence). There are 15 residues in the CDR3.

This clone was seen a single time. The chain's CDR3 is CASSRQGFAEAFF. The CDR3 DNA is TGTGCCAGCAGCCGACAGGGCTTTGCTGAAGCTTTCTTT. The V gene is TRBV7-9, the J gene TRBJ1-1, with 7 bases that match TRBD1. This CDR3 is built from 13 residues. With 5 bases clipped from V and 6 bases from J, the junction kept 6 bases outside the gene matches. Germline V gene data show CDR1 as SEHNR and CDR2 as FQNEAQ (reference sequence). The full variable domain, its missing parts supplied by reference TRBV7-9 and TRBJ1-1, is DTGVSQNPRHKITKRGQNVTFRCDPISEHNRLYWYRQTLGQGPEFLTYFQNEAQLEKSRLLSDRFSAERPKGSFSTLEIQRTEQGDSAMYLCASSRQGFAEAFFGQGTRLTVV.

The V call is TRBV11-2, the J call TRBJ2-2; 10 bases are a match to TRBD2. In germline, CDR1 is SGHAT, CDR2 FQNNGV. This CDR3 has 15 residues. Losses at the gene ends were 0 bases for V and 10 bases for J; bases not matched to a gene: 5. The CDR3 bases are TGTGCCAGCAGCTTAGAGAGCGGGGGGGACGAGGAGCTGTTTTTT. Its translation is CASSLESGGDEELFF.

The sample holds one count of this clone. This chain joins TRBV5-1 and TRBJ2-1, with D perhaps matching TRBD2 (5 bases). CDR1 and CDR2 (germline): SGHRS, YFSETQ. V was cut by 2 bases and J by 8 bases, with 11 bases left in between. The CDR3 is 13 residues long. CDR3 residues: CASSLVFGDEQFF. As DNA, the CDR3 is TGCGCCAGCAGCTTAGTCTTCGGGGATGAGCAGTTCTTC.

J is TRBJ2-7 and V is TRBV30; a weak D match, TRBD2 (5 bases). This CDR3 comprises 13 residues. Germline V gene lookup returns CDR1 GTSNPN and CDR2 SVGIG (reference sequence). The V end was cut by 1 base, the J end by 4 bases, with 11 bases between. The CDR3 reads CAWSDGRRYEQYF. The CDR3 bases are TGTGCCTGGAGTGATGGGCGGAGGTACGAGCAGTACTTC.

This clone came up a few times. This chain joins TRBV6-5 and TRBJ2-2; D is unclear. The CDR3 contains 12 residues. CDR1 MNHEY and CDR2 SVGAGI come from the germline V gene. Trimming removed 8 bases from V and 6 bases from J, with 10 bases in between. The DNA of the CDR3 is TGTGCCAGCCGCACCCTAGCCGGGGAGCTGTTTTTT. Its protein is CASRTLAGELFF.

In DNA, the CDR3 is TGTGCCTGGAGCCCCCCTAGCGGGAGGGGTTACACCGGGGAGCTGTTTTTT. This codes for CAWSPPSGRGYTGELFF. V usage is TRBV30 and J usage is TRBJ2-2, with 12 bases lining up with TRBD2. The CDR3 runs 17 residues. V shed 3 bases, J shed 3 bases, and the junction held 8 bases outside the gene matches. Germline CDR1 is GTSNPN and CDR2 is SVGIG (reference sequence).